This is a list of T cell receptor beta chains from one sample in a study of T-cell memory formation after mild COVID-19. One entry per CDR3 protein, called by TCRdb with MiXCR from the 5' RACE reads. The repertoire holds hundreds of thousands of distinct CDR3 sequences, with about a sixth as singletons. The sample was PBMCs or a T cell subset sorted from them (not recorded which). Receptor source: an adult woman who had mild COVID-19 (a few samples of this study predate the infection). Cell type and time point are not known. Each CDR3 is given with its conserved first and last residue. A D gene is named only where the DNA matches it firmly. Size is stated for part of the rows, as once, few or many counts, or as a class when the clone is expanded.

V gene	D gene	J gene	clone size	CDR3 DNA	CDR3 protein
TRBV9	TRBD2	TRBJ2-1	NA	TGTGCCAGCAGCCCCCTGGGCGGGAGGTACTCCTACAATGAGCAGTTCTTC	CASSPLGGRYSYNEQFF
TRBV7-8	NA	TRBJ2-1	few	TGTGCCAGCAGCTTAGCGCATAGGGGGGGAATTTACAATGAGCAGTTCTTC	CASSLAHRGGIYNEQFF
TRBV5-1	TRBD1	TRBJ1-1	once	TGCGCCAGCAGCCGACAGGGAGTCGCTGAAGCTTTCTTT	CASSRQGVAEAFF
TRBV29-1	NA	TRBJ1-2	NA	TGCAGCGGCGGGGGCCAGGGGAACTATGGCTACACCTTC	CSGGGQGNYGYTF
TRBV6-6	TRBD1	TRBJ1-2	NA	TGTGCCAGCCTCCCCGACAGGGGTGACTATGGCTACACCTTC	CASLPDRGDYGYTF
TRBV3-1	TRBD2	TRBJ2-3	NA	TGTGCCAGCAGCTCCTCCGGGACTAGCGGGGGGGCCATAGATACGCAGTATTTT	CASSSSGTSGGAIDTQYF
TRBV20-1	TRBD2	TRBJ2-3	few	TGCAGTGCTAGTATGGCTAGCGGGAGGGCCCTCCGGAGCACAGATACGCAGTATTTT	CSASMASGRALRSTDTQYF
TRBV6-6	NA	TRBJ1-3	few	TGTGCCAGCAGTTACTCCTCGGGCTCTGGAAACACCATATATTTT	CASSYSSGSGNTIYF
TRBV7-8	NA	TRBJ2-3	NA	TGTGCCAGCAGCTTGCTAAGGGGGGGCACAGATACGCAGTATTTT	CASSLLRGGTDTQYF
TRBV11-1	TRBD1	TRBJ2-2	few	TGTGCCAGCAGCACCCTGACAGGGCCCACCGGGGAGCTGTTTTTT	CASSTLTGPTGELFF
TRBV5-5	NA	TRBJ2-4	few	TGTGCCAGTGAAGGGGCGTTCCTAGCCAAAAACATTCAGTACTTC	CASEGAFLAKNIQYF
TRBV5-4	NA	TRBJ2-7	few	TGTGCCAGCAGCTTGGTTATTGGGGCCAGCGAGCAGTACTTC	CASSLVIGASEQYF
TRBV20-1	NA	TRBJ1-1	few	TGCAGTGCCATTCTGAACACTGAAGCTTTCTTT	CSAILNTEAFF
TRBV11-2	TRBD1	TRBJ2-6	NA	TGTGCCAGCAGGGGACAGTGGGGGCCTGGGGCCAACGTCCTGACTTTC	CASRGQWGPGANVLTF
TRBV9	TRBD1	TRBJ2-4	NA	TGTGCCAGCAGCGTTTGGGGACAGGGGGCGGACATTCAGTACTTC	CASSVWGQGADIQYF
TRBV7-9	TRBD2	TRBJ2-1	NA	TGTGCCAGCAGCTCCGAGCGGGAGGGGTCCTACAATGAGCAGTTCTTC	CASSSEREGSYNEQFF
TRBV15	NA	TRBJ1-3	NA	TGTGCCACCAGCCCCAGGGAAAGAAACACCATATATTTT	CATSPRERNTIYF
TRBV4-1	NA	TRBJ1-5	few	TGCGCCAGCAGCCAAGAAGGACACTTTAATCAGCCCCAGCATTTT	CASSQEGHFNQPQHF
TRBV29-1	NA	TRBJ1-1	few	TGCAGCGTTGAACTTTCCCCGTTGGGCACTGAAGCTTTCTTT	CSVELSPLGTEAFF
TRBV7-3	TRBD1	TRBJ2-7	NA	TGTGCCAGCAGCCCCAGACAGGGGGCTGGCGAGCAGTACTTC	CASSPRQGAGEQYF
TRBV20-1	NA	TRBJ2-1	few	TGCAGTGCCTTTAGCGGTCCGAACAATGAGCAGTTCTTC	CSAFSGPNNEQFF
TRBV5-1	NA	TRBJ1-2	few	TGCGCCAGCAGACCAAACCGGATCCCTAACTATGGCTACACCTTC	CASRPNRIPNYGYTF
TRBV7-3	TRBD2	TRBJ2-1	few	TGTGCCAGCAGCTTAATAGCGGGTGCGGCCTACAATGAGCAGTTCTTC	CASSLIAGAAYNEQFF